The entry below gives a single T cell receptor beta chain sequence along with its context. What it binds is unknown. The CDR3 regions of TCR beta were amplified from RNA transcripts. HTBI primers were the set used in a first-round RT-PCR of the TCR CDR3. TCRdb passed the multiplex PCR reads through MiXCR, listing each CDR3 protein once. In the table there are under 450,000 distinct CDR3 sequences, about 13% of which are singletons. These data are taken from a study of T cells in Graves' hyperthyroidism and ophthalmopathy. The study's findings and limits: Most thyroid clonotypes with frequency above 0.001 were detected in blood. The model predicted ophthalmopathy a median around 6.5 months before onset.

This receptor was taken from a man younger than 40 with Graves' hyperthyroidism that later progressed to Graves' ophthalmopathy. The specimen was blood.

CDR3 region: CASSAILTRPGGVRFF. CDR3 DNA sequence: TGTGCCAGCAGTGCAATACTCACCAGACCCGGAGGCGTGCGGTTCTTC. The chain is built from TRBV27 and TRBJ2-1; weak D call: TRBD2 (5 bases). Germline loops: CDR1 MNHEY, CDR2 SMNVEV (reference sequence). CDR3 length equals 16 residues. V was shortened by 5 bases and J by 15 bases, with 29 bases between the two germline ends.